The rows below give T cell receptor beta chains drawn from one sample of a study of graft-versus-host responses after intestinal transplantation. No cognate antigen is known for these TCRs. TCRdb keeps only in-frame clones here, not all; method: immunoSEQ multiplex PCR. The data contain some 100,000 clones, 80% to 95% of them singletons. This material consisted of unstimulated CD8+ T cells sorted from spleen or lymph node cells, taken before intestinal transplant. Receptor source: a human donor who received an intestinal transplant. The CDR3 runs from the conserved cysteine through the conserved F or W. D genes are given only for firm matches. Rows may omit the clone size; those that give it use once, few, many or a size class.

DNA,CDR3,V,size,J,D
TGCGCCAGCAGTCCTTCATCGGGACTAGGAGTGGAGCAGTACTTC,CASSPSSGLGVEQYF,TRBV5-1,NA,TRBJ2-7,TRBD2
TGTGCCAGCAGTTTATCGATCACAGGCGGCGGGGAGCTGTTTTTT,CASSLSITGGGELFF,TRBV27,NA,TRBJ2-2,NA
TGTGCCAGCAGCCCGCACTGGCAGGAGAACGCAGAGACCCAGTACTTC,CASSPHWQENAETQYF,TRBV7-6,NA,TRBJ2-5,NA
TGTGCCTGGAGACAGGGTTCCGAGCAGTACTTC,CAWRQGSEQYF,TRBV30,NA,TRBJ2-7,NA
TGTGCCAGCAGCGACGGACAGGGGCAGTGGTATGGCTACACCTTC,CASSDGQGQWYGYTF,TRBV9,once,TRBJ1-2,TRBD1
TGTGCCAGCAGCTTCTGGAGGAACGAGCAGTACTTC,CASSFWRNEQYF,TRBV5-6,NA,TRBJ2-7,NA
TGTGCCAGTAGTATCAGGGCAGGGGGCAATCAGCCCCAGCATTTT,CASSIRAGGNQPQHF,TRBV19,NA,TRBJ1-5,NA
TGTGCCAGCAGTTTAACAGGGGGCTCCTACGAGCAGTACTTC,CASSLTGGSYEQYF,TRBV28,NA,TRBJ2-7,TRBD1
TGTGCCAGCAGTTTCCGGGTTAGCACAGATACGCAGTATTTT,CASSFRVSTDTQYF,TRBV28,NA,TRBJ2-3,NA
TGCGCCAGCAGCTTGGGCCTGGGAAGCTCCTACGAGCAGTACTTC,CASSLGLGSSYEQYF,TRBV5-1,NA,TRBJ2-7,NA
TGTGCCAGAAGCTATACTACTAGGGGCAATGAGCAGTTCTTC,CARSYTTRGNEQFF,TRBV5-3,NA,TRBJ2-1,NA
TGTGCCAGCAGTGTGGGGGAAATTTACGAGCAGTACTTC,CASSVGEIYEQYF,TRBV11-1,NA,TRBJ2-7,NA
TGTGCCAGCAGCCCCCGACAGGACGAGCAGTACTTC,CASSPRQDEQYF,TRBV6-6,NA,TRBJ2-7,NA
TGTGCCAGCAGCTCCCCAATCAGCGGGGGGATCTACGAGCAGTACTTC,CASSSPISGGIYEQYF,TRBV13,NA,TRBJ2-7,TRBD2
TGTGCCAGCAGTTACACAGACAGCCGGGACTATGGCTACACCTTC,CASSYTDSRDYGYTF,TRBV6-6,NA,TRBJ1-2,NA
TGTGCCAGCAGTGACAGCTACGAGCAGTACTTC,CASSDSYEQYF,TRBV6-4,NA,TRBJ2-7,NA
TGTGCCAGCAGCTTAGATGCGTTAGATCAGCCCCAGCATTTT,CASSLDALDQPQHF,TRBV7-9,NA,TRBJ1-5,NA
TGTGCCAGCAGCCAAGGAGCGGGAGGGCCTCTTTCAACGTGGTATTTT,CASSQGAGGPLSTWYF,TRBV14,NA,TRBJ2-3,TRBD2
TGTGCCAGCAGCTTGGCCATGAGGAACACTGAAGCTTTCTTT,CASSLAMRNTEAFF,TRBV5-5,NA,TRBJ1-1,NA
TGTGCCAGCAGTCCCCCCGGGGGACGGATCCACGAGCAGTACTTC,CASSPPGGRIHEQYF,TRBV27,few,TRBJ2-7,NA
TGTGCCAGCACAGGCCCGTTGTCCTATGGCTACACCTTC,CASTGPLSYGYTF,TRBV7-6,few,TRBJ1-2,NA
TGTGCCAGCAGCGTAATTGACACCCGGCGGGGGGAGACCCAGTACTTC,CASSVIDTRRGETQYF,TRBV7-6,once,TRBJ2-5,TRBD2
TGTGCCAGCAGCGTTTGGACAGGGGAGGGGAATGAGCAGTTCTTC,CASSVWTGEGNEQFF,TRBV9,NA,TRBJ2-1,TRBD1
TGCGCCAGCAGCTTGGAAGTTCCAGCAAATGAAAAACTGTTTTTT,CASSLEVPANEKLFF,TRBV5-1,NA,TRBJ1-4,NA
TGTGCCAGTAGTATATGGGAGGGGCTGGATGGCTACACCTTC,CASSIWEGLDGYTF,TRBV19,NA,TRBJ1-2,NA
TGTGCCAGCAGCTTAGCGTGGCCCCAGGGGGAACTGTTTTTT,CASSLAWPQGELFF,TRBV7-6,NA,TRBJ1-4,TRBD1
TGTGCCAGCAGTGAACCTTGGGGGTCGGAGCTGTTTTTT,CASSEPWGSELFF,TRBV27,NA,TRBJ2-2,NA
TGTGCCAGCAGCGTTTCAGGCCGAGCCTACGAGCAGTACTTC,CASSVSGRAYEQYF,TRBV9,NA,TRBJ2-7,NA
TGTGCCAGCAGCGCGGACAGGGGGGCTAACGAGCAGTACTTC,CASSADRGANEQYF,TRBV9,NA,TRBJ2-7,TRBD1
TGTGCCAGCAGCTTGGGAGATACGCAGTATTTT,CASSLGDTQYF,TRBV11-2,NA,TRBJ2-3,NA
TGTGCCAGCAGCGTATCCCGGGCGGGGGGTTACAATGAGCAGTTCTTC,CASSVSRAGGYNEQFF,TRBV9,NA,TRBJ2-1,TRBD2
TGTGCCAGCAGTGACACAGGGTTACAAGAGACCCAGTACTTC,CASSDTGLQETQYF,TRBV2,NA,TRBJ2-5,NA
TGCAGCGTTCTCGGGGGGTTGACTAGCTCAAACTACGAGCAGTACTTC,CSVLGGLTSSNYEQYF,TRBV29-1,NA,TRBJ2-7,TRBD2
TGTGCCAGCAGTTTATCTGGTGCGGCCTACGAGCAGTACTTC,CASSLSGAAYEQYF,TRBV27,NA,TRBJ2-7,NA
TGCAGCGTTGTCGCAGGGTCCTACGAGCAGTACTTC,CSVVAGSYEQYF,TRBV29-1,once,TRBJ2-7,NA
TGTGCCAGCAGTGAAGGGACAGCGATAGAAGCTTTCTTT,CASSEGTAIEAFF,TRBV2,few,TRBJ1-1,NA
TGTGCCATCGGGTTTTTAAGCAATCAGCCCCAGCATTTT,CAIGFLSNQPQHF,TRBV10-3,NA,TRBJ1-5,NA
TGTGCCAGCAGTTTAATTTACGGGAGTGGCCAAGAGACCCAGTACTTC,CASSLIYGSGQETQYF,TRBV27,NA,TRBJ2-5,NA
TGTGCCAGTAGTATAGACGCAGGGGGCTATGGCTACACCTTC,CASSIDAGGYGYTF,TRBV19,once,TRBJ1-2,TRBD1
TGCACCAGCAGGCACATGGACAGGGCCATGAACACTGAAGCTTTCTTT,CTSRHMDRAMNTEAFF,TRBV1,NA,TRBJ1-1,NA
TGTGCCAGCAGTTACGGGAGAGTCGATGAAAAACTGTTTTTT,CASSYGRVDEKLFF,TRBV6-5,NA,TRBJ1-4,NA
TGTGCCAGCAGTCCCACCTCCGACTACGAGCAGTACTTC,CASSPTSDYEQYF,TRBV6-5,NA,TRBJ2-7,NA
TGTGCCAGCAGTCAGACAGGGTACACTGAAGCTTTCTTT,CASSQTGYTEAFF,TRBV6-5,NA,TRBJ1-1,TRBD1
TGCGCCAGCAGCCCCGGGACCCGTGGGGAGCAGTTCTTC,CASSPGTRGEQFF,TRBV10-2,NA,TRBJ2-1,NA
TGTGCCAGCAGCTTGGCGGACCCGGGGTTCTATGGCTACACCTTC,CASSLADPGFYGYTF,TRBV5-4,NA,TRBJ1-2,NA
TGTGCCAGCAGCTTAACTCCCCAGCGTGAGCAGTTCTTC,CASSLTPQREQFF,TRBV7-3,NA,TRBJ2-1,NA
TGTGCCAGCAGCCACGGGGGCGGGGCTCCGGGACACCGGGGCAATGAGCAGTTCTTC,CASSHGGGAPGHRGNEQFF,TRBV7-9,NA,TRBJ2-1,NA